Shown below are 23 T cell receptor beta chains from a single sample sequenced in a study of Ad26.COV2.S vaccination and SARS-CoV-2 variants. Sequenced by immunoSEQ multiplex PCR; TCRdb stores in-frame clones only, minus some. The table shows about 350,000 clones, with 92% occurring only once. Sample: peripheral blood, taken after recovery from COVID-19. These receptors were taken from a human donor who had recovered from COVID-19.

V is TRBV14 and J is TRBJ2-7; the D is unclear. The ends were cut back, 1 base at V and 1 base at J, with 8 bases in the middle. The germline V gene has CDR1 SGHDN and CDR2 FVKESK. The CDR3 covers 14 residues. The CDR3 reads CASSQVTASYEQYF. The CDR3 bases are TGTGCCAGCAGCCAAGTAACGGCTTCCTACGAGCAGTACTTC.

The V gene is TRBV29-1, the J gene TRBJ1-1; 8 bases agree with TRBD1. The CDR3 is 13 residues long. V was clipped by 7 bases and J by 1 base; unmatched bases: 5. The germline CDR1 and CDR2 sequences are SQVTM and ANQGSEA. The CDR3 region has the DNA TGCAGCGCCGGACAGGGTAGGAACACTGAAGCTTTCTTT. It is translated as CSAGQGRNTEAFF.

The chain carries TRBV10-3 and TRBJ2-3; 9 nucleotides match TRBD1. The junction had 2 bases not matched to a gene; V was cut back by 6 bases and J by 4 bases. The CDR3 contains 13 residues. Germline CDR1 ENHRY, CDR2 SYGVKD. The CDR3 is CAIRGQGADTQYF. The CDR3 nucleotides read TGTGCCATCAGGGGACAGGGTGCAGATACGCAGTATTTT.

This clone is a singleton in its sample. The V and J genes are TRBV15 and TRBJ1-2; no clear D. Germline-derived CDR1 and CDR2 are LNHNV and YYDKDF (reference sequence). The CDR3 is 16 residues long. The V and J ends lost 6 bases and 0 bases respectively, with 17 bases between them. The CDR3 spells CATRNAGPLSNYGYTF. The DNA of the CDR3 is TGTGCCACCAGAAACGCGGGCCCTTTATCTAACTATGGCTACACCTTC.

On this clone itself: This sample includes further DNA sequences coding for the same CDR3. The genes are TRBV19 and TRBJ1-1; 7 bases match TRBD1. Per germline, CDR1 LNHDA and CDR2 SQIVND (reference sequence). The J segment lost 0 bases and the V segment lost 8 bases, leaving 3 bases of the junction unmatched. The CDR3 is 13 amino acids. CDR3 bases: TGTGCCAGTCGGGACAGACTGAACACTGAAGCTTTCTTT. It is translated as CASRDRLNTEAFF.

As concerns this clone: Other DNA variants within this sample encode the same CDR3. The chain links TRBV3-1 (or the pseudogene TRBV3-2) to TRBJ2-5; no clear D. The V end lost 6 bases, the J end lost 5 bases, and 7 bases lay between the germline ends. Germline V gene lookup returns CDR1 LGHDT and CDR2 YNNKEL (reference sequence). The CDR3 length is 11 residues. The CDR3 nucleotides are TGTGCCAGCAGTCAAACGGAGACCCAGTACTTC. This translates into CASSQTETQYF.

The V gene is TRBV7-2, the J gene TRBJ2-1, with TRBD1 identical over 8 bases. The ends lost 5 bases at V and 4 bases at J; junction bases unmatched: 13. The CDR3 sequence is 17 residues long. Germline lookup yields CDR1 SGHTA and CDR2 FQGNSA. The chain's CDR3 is CASSVPTTGELYNEQFF. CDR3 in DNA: TGTGCCAGCAGCGTACCAACGACAGGGGAACTTTACAATGAGCAGTTCTTC.

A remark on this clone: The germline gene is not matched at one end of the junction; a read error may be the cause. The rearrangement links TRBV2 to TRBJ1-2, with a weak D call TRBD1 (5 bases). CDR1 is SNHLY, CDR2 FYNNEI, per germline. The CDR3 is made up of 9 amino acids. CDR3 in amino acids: CAKDRGRSF. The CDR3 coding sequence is TGTGCCAAAGACAGAGGCCGCTCCTTC.

The CDR3 nucleotides read TGTGCCAGCAGCTTAGCGATAGGACCCAGGGGCCGTGGAAACACCATATATTTT. Translating it yields CASSLAIGPRGRGNTIYF. The genes are TRBV11-2 and TRBJ1-3; D perhaps matches TRBD1 (6 bases). V was pared by 1 base and J by 3 bases, with 19 bases between. Germline CDR1 SGHAT, CDR2 FQNNGV. The length of the CDR3 is 18 residues.

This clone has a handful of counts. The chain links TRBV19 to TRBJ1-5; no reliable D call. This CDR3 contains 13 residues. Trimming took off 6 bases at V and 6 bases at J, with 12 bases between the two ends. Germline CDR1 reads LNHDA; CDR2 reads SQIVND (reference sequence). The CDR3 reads CASRGAFAQPQHF. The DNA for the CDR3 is TGTGCCAGTAGGGGTGCCTTCGCTCAGCCCCAGCATTTT.

In DNA form, the CDR3 reads TGTGCCAGCAGCCCGGTGGGGGATCAGCCCCAGCATTTT. It encodes CASSPVGDQPQHF. This chain joins TRBV6-5 and TRBJ1-5, with a possible D match to TRBD1 (5 bases). The germline V and J ends were trimmed by 6 bases and 5 bases, with 11 bases remaining between them. Germline loops: CDR1 MNHEY, CDR2 SVGAGI. The CDR3 length is 13 residues.

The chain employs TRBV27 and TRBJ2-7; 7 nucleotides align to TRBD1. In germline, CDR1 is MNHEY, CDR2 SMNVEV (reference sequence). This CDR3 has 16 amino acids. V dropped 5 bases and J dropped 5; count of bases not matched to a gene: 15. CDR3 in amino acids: CASSKSITGVIDEQYF. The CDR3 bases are TGTGCCAGCAGTAAATCCATCACAGGGGTGATTGACGAGCAGTACTTC.

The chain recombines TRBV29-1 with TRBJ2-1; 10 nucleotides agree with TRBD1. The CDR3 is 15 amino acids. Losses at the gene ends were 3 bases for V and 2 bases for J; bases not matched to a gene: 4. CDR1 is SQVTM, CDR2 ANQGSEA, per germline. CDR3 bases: TGCAGCGTTGATCGCGGGACAGGGGCCTACAATGAGCAGTTCTTC. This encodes CSVDRGTGAYNEQFF.

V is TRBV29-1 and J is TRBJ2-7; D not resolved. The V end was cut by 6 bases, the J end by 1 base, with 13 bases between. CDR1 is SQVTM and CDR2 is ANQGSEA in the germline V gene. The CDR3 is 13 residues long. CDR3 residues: CSVPKPGSYEQYF. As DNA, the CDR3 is TGCAGCGTCCCCAAGCCTGGGTCCTACGAGCAGTACTTC.

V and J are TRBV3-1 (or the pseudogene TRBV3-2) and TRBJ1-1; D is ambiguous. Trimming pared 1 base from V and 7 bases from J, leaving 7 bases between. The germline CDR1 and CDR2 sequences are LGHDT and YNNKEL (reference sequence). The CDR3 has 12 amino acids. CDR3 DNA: TGTGCCAGCAGCCAAGCGGGGATTGAAGCTTTCTTT. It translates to CASSQAGIEAFF.

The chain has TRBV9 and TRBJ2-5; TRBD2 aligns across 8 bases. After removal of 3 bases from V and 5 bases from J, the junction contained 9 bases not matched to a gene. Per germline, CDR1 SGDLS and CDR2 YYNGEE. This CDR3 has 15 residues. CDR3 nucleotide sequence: TGTGCCAGCAGCGGCCCGGGACTAGAAGAGGAGACCCAGTACTTC. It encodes CASSGPGLEEETQYF.

The CDR3 spells CASREEVGNTEAFF. CDR3 bases: TGTGCCAGCAGGGAGGAGGTCGGGAACACTGAAGCTTTCTTT. The chain couples TRBV7-9 to TRBJ1-1; D is undetermined. V gave up 6 bases and J gave up 1 base, with 12 bases separating them. CDR1 and CDR2 (germline): SEHNR, FQNEAQ (reference sequence). This CDR3 region has 14 residues.

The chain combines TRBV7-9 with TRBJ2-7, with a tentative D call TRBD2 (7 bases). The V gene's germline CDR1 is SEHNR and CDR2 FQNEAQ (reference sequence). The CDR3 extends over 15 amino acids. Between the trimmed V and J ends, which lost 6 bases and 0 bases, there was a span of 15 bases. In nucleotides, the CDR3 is TGTGCCAGCAGGGGGGCGGGGGCCAGCTCCTACGAGCAGTACTTC. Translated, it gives CASRGAGASSYEQYF.

The CDR3 DNA follows: TGTGCCAGCAGTTTCGCACCTTCTAACTATGGCTACACCTTC. Amino acid sequence: CASSFAPSNYGYTF. This chain joins TRBV27 and TRBJ1-2; D is uncertain. From germline, CDR1 is MNHEY and CDR2 SMNVEV (reference sequence). The CDR3 consists of 14 residues. Trimming shortened V by 3 bases and J by 0 bases, and 8 bases separated the two germline ends.

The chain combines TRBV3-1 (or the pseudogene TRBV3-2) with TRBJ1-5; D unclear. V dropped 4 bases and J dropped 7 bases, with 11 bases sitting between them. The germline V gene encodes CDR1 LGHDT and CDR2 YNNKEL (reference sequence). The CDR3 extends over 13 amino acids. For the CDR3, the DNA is TGTGCCAGCAGCCTTGGCGTGGGGCAGCCCCAGCATTTT. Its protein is CASSLGVGQPQHF.

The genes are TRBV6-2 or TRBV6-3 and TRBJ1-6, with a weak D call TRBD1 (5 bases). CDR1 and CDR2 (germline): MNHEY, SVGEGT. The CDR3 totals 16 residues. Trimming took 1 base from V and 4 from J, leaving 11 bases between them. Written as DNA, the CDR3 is TGTGCCAGCAGTTACTGGGGGTCTATGTATAATTCACCCCTCCACTTT. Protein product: CASSYWGSMYNSPLHF.

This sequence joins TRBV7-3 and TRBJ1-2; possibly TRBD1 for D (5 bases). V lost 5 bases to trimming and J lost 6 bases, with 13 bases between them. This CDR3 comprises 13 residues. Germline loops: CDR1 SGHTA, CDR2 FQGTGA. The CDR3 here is CASSPSRGDGYTF. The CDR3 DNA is TGTGCCAGCAGCCCCTCTCGGGGGGATGGCTACACCTTC.

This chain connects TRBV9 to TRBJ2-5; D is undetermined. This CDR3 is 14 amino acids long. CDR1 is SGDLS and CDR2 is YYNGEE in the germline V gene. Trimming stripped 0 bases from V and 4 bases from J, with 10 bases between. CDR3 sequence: CASSVGLRGETQYF. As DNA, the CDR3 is TGTGCCAGCAGCGTAGGTTTGAGAGGAGAGACCCAGTACTTC.